This T cell receptor (beta chain) was observed in a study of memory CD4+ T cells and cytomegalovirus serostatus. As regards this clone: Antigen specificity is unknown.

Single viable CD3+CD4+CD8-CD45RO+ cells were sorted as the memory CD4+ T cells. Findings of the study overall: Suggested: most of the CMV-linked TCR signature lies in CD4+ memory cells. Each of 67 CMV-associated TCRbeta sequences occurred in one to five individuals.

The table came from immunoSEQ multiplex PCR; TCRdb's copy has only in-frame clones and leaves some out. The repertoire holds some 50,000 clones, with around 78% as singletons. This TCR was sampled from an adult in good health and CMV-seronegative. The sequenced material came from memory CD4+ T cells from blood.

The CDR3 loop reads CASSPPRGSNTEAFF. The CDR3 coding sequence is TGTGCCAGCTCACCCCCACGAGGTAGCAACACTGAAGCTTTCTTT. The chain couples TRBV18 to TRBJ1-1, with unresolved D. V lost 3 bases to trimming and J lost 2 bases, with 13 bases between them. Germline values: CDR1 KGHSH, CDR2 LQKENI. There are 15 residues in the CDR3.